What follows describes a single TCR beta chain. Its antigen is undetermined. This sample was taken from a study of T cells in localized non-small cell lung cancer. The CDR3 has 13 residues. In germline, CDR1 is SGDLS, CDR2 YYNGEE. V was pared by 2 bases and J by 8 bases, with 13 bases between. Study-wide results and limits: Analysis by sequencing included only one tumor region, so heterogeneity remains possible. Median about 56 top-100 tumor clones were shared with paired adjacent lung. Density of T cells in blood, when higher, went with longer overall survival.

Assay used: immunoSEQ multiplex PCR; TCRdb lists only in-frame clones, some missing. The table shows roughly 12,000 clones, with over 70% occurring only once. The receptor was derived from a male donor aged 60 or older with stage I lung adenocarcinoma. Here the sequenced sample was peripheral blood, taken before any cancer treatment. This chain uses TRBV9 with TRBJ1-2; D is perhaps TRBD1 (5 bases). CDR3 region: CASSVSPGRGYTF. CDR3 sequence (DNA): TGTGCCAGCAGCGTCTCCCCAGGGCGGGGCTACACCTTC.